These 14 T cell receptor beta chains were sequenced from one sample in a study of blood T cell repertoires in COVID-19. The assay was immunoSEQ multiplex PCR, and TCRdb's table has in-frame clones only and misses some. The table shows 150,000 to 200,000 clones, with 65% to 90% occurring only once. The specimen sequenced was peripheral blood. The receptors come from a man aged 60-69 years with acute or convalescent COVID-19.

This clone came up a few times. The rearrangement joins TRBV29-1 to TRBJ1-4; D is possibly TRBD1 (6 bases). The CDR3 sequence is 13 residues long. The V end lost 1 base, the J end lost 7 bases, and 10 bases lay between the germline ends. Germline V lookup: CDR1 SQVTM, CDR2 ANQGSEA. The CDR3 bases are TGCAGCGTTGAAGTAGGGGGACGTGAAAAACTGTTTTTT. Amino acid sequence: CSVEVGGREKLFF. The full variable domain, rest sourced from reference TRBV29-1 and TRBJ1-4, is SAVISQKPSRDICQRGTSLTIQCQVDSQVTMMFWYRQQPGQSLTLIATANQGSEATYESGFVIDKFPISRPNLTFSTLTVSNMSPEDSSIYLCSVEVGGREKLFFGSGTQLSVL.

This clone was counted once. This chain joins TRBV18 and TRBJ1-1; 9 nucleotides match TRBD1. The CDR3 extends over 15 amino acids. Germline loops: CDR1 KGHSH, CDR2 LQKENI. After removal of 3 bases from V and 6 bases from J, the junction contained 8 bases not matched to a gene. This CDR3 is CASSPGDRVEAEAFF. The CDR3 DNA is TGTGCCAGCTCACCGGGGGACAGGGTAGAGGCTGAAGCTTTCTTT.

The rearrangement joins TRBV10-1 to TRBJ2-2; 12 bases are a match to TRBD1. Looked up from germline, CDR1 is WNHNN and CDR2 is SYGVQD (reference sequence). V lost 8 bases to trimming and J lost 2 bases; unmatched junction nucleotides: 3. This CDR3 spans 15 amino acids. The CDR3 nucleotides read TGCGCCAGCGGGGGACAGGGGGCCAACACCGGGGAGCTGTTTTTT. This encodes CASGGQGANTGELFF.

V usage is TRBV5-1 and J usage is TRBJ2-1, with 7 bases lining up with TRBD2. The trim removed 9 bases at V and 2 bases at J, leaving 5 bases unmatched. Germline loops: CDR1 SGHRS, CDR2 YFSETQ. This CDR3 is 13 amino acids long. The CDR3 loop is CATGREPYNEQFF. The DNA for the CDR3 is TGCGCCACCGGGCGGGAGCCCTACAATGAGCAGTTCTTC.

This clone is a singleton in its sample. This sequence joins TRBV5-4 and TRBJ2-7; no reliable D call. Per the germline V gene, CDR1 is SGHNT and CDR2 is YYREEE (reference sequence). Trimming removed 4 bases at V and 0 bases at J, with 11 bases between. The CDR3 runs to 14 residues. The CDR3 DNA sequence: TGTGCCAGCAGCGACTGGCCTAGCTCCTACGAGCAGTACTTC. This gives the protein CASSDWPSSYEQYF.

The chain carries TRBV16 and TRBJ1-1; TRBD1 is a possible D gene (5 bases). Trimming left V 0 bases short and J 4 bases short, with 9 bases between. The germline CDR1 and CDR2 sequences are KGHSY and FQNENV. The CDR3 length is 14 residues. CDR3 residues: CASSQSSGGTEAFF. CDR3 DNA sequence: TGTGCCAGCAGCCAATCCTCGGGGGGCACTGAAGCTTTCTTT.

The chain employs TRBV5-3 and TRBJ2-6; 8 bases agree with TRBD1. TRBV5-3 is annotated as an ORF whose role is uncertain. Losses at the gene ends were 4 bases for V and 1 base for J; bases not matched to a gene: 7. The CDR3 spans 17 residues. The CDR3 DNA is TGTGCCAGAAGCGTGACACAGGGGGTTTCTGGGGCCAACGTCCTGACTTTC. It yields the protein CARSVTQGVSGANVLTF.

The chain recombines TRBV7-2 with TRBJ2-3; 8 positions agree with TRBD2. The CDR3 totals 17 residues. Germline CDR1 is SGHTA and CDR2 is FQGNSA. The trim removed 5 bases at V and 3 bases at J, leaving 13 bases unmatched. The CDR3 DNA sequence: TGTGCCAGCAGCACACCACCCGGGACTAGTCCGACAGATACGCAGTATTTT. Protein: CASSTPPGTSPTDTQYF.

The CDR3 nucleotides are TGTGCCAGCCAACTGGACATTGGGACTGAAGCTTTCTTT. Its translation: CASQLDIGTEAFF. This chain connects TRBV2 to TRBJ1-1; possible D gene TRBD1, 5 bases. The germline V gene encodes CDR1 SNHLY and CDR2 FYNNEI. Trimming pared 8 bases from V and 5 bases from J, leaving 15 bases between. This CDR3 region has 13 residues. Full variable domain (outside the CDR3, taken from reference TRBV2 and TRBJ1-1): EPEVTQTPSHQVTQMGQEVILRCVPISNHLYFYWYRQILGQKVEFLVSFYNNEISEKSEIFDDQFSVERPDGSNFTLKIRSTKLEDSAMYFCASQLDIGTEAFFGQGTRLTVV.

This clone was recorded once. The V gene is TRBV28, the J gene TRBJ2-1, with 11 bases that match TRBD2. CDR1 is MDHEN and CDR2 is SYDVKM in the germline V gene. The V and J ends lost 6 bases and 3 bases, in that order; junction bases with no gene match: 25. CDR3 length: 22 amino acids. The CDR3 loop reads CASSLRRPYSLLAGDDYNEQFF. The CDR3 nucleotides are TGTGCCAGCAGCCTCCGCCGCCCTTACTCGTTACTAGCGGGAGACGACTACAATGAGCAGTTCTTC.

The chain couples TRBV29-1 to TRBJ2-1, with 10 bases matching TRBD1. CDR1 is SQVTM, CDR2 ANQGSEA, per germline. V trimming: 5 bases; J trimming: 8 bases; junction bases outside the gene matches: 12. This CDR3 spans 15 amino acids. The chain's CDR3 is CSVWFSGQGNYEQFF. Written as DNA, the CDR3 is TGCAGCGTTTGGTTCTCGGGACAGGGGAACTATGAGCAGTTCTTC.

Comments on this clone: The same CDR3 is also encoded by other DNA sequences in this sample. The V and J genes are TRBV5-1 and TRBJ1-1; 11 nucleotides line up with TRBD1. Germline CDR1 and CDR2: SGHRS and YFSETQ. V lost 4 bases to trimming and J lost 4 bases; unmatched junction nucleotides: 3. This CDR3 has 14 residues. The CDR3 reads CASSPGTGGTEAFF. The CDR3 DNA reads TGCGCCAGCAGCCCTGGGACAGGGGGCACTGAAGCTTTCTTT.

The chain combines TRBV4-2 with TRBJ2-7, with 14 bases matching TRBD2. CDR3 length equals 17 residues. Germline CDR1 LGHNA, CDR2 YNFKEQ. V dropped 0 bases and J dropped 4; count of bases not matched to a gene: 5. In nucleotides, the CDR3 is TGTGCCAGCAGCCAAGAGGGGACTAGCGGGAGTATGTACGAGCAGTACTTC. Translated: CASSQEGTSGSMYEQYF.

The rearrangement uses TRBV28 and TRBJ1-4, with a tentative D call TRBD1 (5 bases). This CDR3 spans 13 amino acids. V was clipped by 6 bases and J by 4 bases, with 9 bases between them. Germline CDR1 MDHEN, CDR2 SYDVKM. CDR3 bases: TGTGCCAGCAGACGAGACAGTAATGAAAAACTGTTTTTT. Its translation is CASRRDSNEKLFF.